The 18 T cell receptor beta chains below all came from one sample that was sequenced in a study of shared clonotypes between healthy human individuals (dated by TCRdb to 2018 to 2021). The receptor library was made with the immunoSEQ multiplex PCR assay. Entries here come from immuneACCESS through TCRdb and include only in-frame sequences with V and J called. Some clones fail to appear in such tables; in the studies checked, an unresolved V gene covers under half of the shortfall, and the cause of the remainder is unknown. Within this sample are 700,000 or so clones, with more than 70% of them counted one time only. The top ten clones comprise around 1.8% of the sample. Sequenced sample: memory CD4+ T cells sorted from blood. The sample's cell subset or site label, decoded: CD45RA-negative fraction. All receptors derive from a woman aged 25-40 years in good health.

This clone has only a few counts. The V gene is TRBV5-8, the J gene TRBJ1-5, with a possible D match to TRBD1 (6 bases). V dropped 0 bases and J dropped 5 bases, with 12 bases sitting between them. The CDR3 covers 15 residues. CDR1 is SGHTS, CDR2 YDEGEE, per germline. The CDR3 nucleotides are TGTGCCAGCAGCTTGGAGGGGACATTTGATCAGCCCCAGCATTTT. Its protein is CASSLEGTFDQPQHF.

The J gene is TRBJ2-5, the V gene TRBV11-2; no clear D. V was pared by 5 bases and J by 5 bases, with 15 bases between. The CDR3 contains 14 residues. CDR1 SGHAT and CDR2 FQNNGV come from the germline V gene. CDR3 in DNA: TGTGCCAGCAGCCCGCGAACCCTCGATGAGACCCAGTACTTC. Its translation is CASSPRTLDETQYF.

Only a few counts were recorded for this clone. This sequence joins TRBV4-2 and TRBJ1-1; possible D gene TRBD1, 5 bases. CDR3 length equals 17 residues. CDR1 is LGHNA, CDR2 YNFKEQ, per germline. Trimming shortened V by 0 bases and J by 4 bases, and 18 bases separated the two germline ends. CDR3 in amino acids: CASSQDKMKGRSTEAFF. CDR3 nucleotides: TGTGCCAGCAGCCAAGATAAGATGAAGGGGCGTTCCACTGAAGCTTTCTTT.

The V and J genes are TRBV19 and TRBJ2-5; 7 nucleotides agree with TRBD1. V gave up 6 bases and J gave up 1 base; unmatched junction bases: 5. This CDR3 has 14 residues. Germline CDR1 LNHDA, CDR2 SQIVND (reference sequence). The chain's CDR3 is CASRPDRSQETQYF. In nucleotides, the CDR3 is TGTGCCAGTAGGCCGGACAGGAGCCAAGAGACCCAGTACTTC.

The sample holds a few counts of this clone. The V gene is TRBV5-1, the J gene TRBJ2-7, with D maybe TRBD2 (6 bases). The CDR3 loop spans 13 amino acids. In germline, CDR1 is SGHRS, CDR2 YFSETQ. V was clipped by 4 bases and J by 12 bases, with 20 bases between them. CDR3 DNA: TGCGCCAGCAGCGATGATGAGGGAGCGGGTTTGTACTTC. This codes for CASSDDEGAGLYF.

In this sample, this clone turned up a few times. The chain uses TRBV5-8 and TRBJ2-1, with TRBD1 identical over 7 bases. The CDR3 has 16 amino acids. The trim removed 3 bases at V and 5 bases at J, leaving 11 bases unmatched. Germline assignment: CDR1 SGHTS and CDR2 YDEGEE. DNA of the CDR3: TGTGCCAGCAGCTCAAGGGGACAGAACTTTAACAATGAGCAGTTCTTC. This encodes CASSSRGQNFNNEQFF.

A word on this clone: Different DNA sequences within this sample yield the same CDR3. This chain links TRBV6-1 with TRBJ2-7; D gene ambiguous. The V gene lost 7 bases and the J gene lost 2 bases, with 9 bases spanning the gap. This CDR3 spans 12 amino acids. Germline CDR1 is MNHNS and CDR2 is SASEGT. The CDR3 coding sequence is TGTGCCAGCACCCGCGGCGCCTACGAGCAGTACTTC. Translation: CASTRGAYEQYF.

This chain uses TRBV5-4 with TRBJ2-7; 7 nucleotides align to TRBD2. This CDR3 region has 16 residues. V lost 0 bases to trimming and J lost 9 bases; unmatched junction nucleotides: 15. The germline CDR1 and CDR2 sequences are SGHNT and YYREEE (reference sequence). The CDR3 DNA reads TGTGCCAGCAGCTTGGGAGGAGCGGGATCGTTTCTCGGGCAGTACTTC. Protein sequence: CASSLGGAGSFLGQYF.

A single count supports this clone. V gene TRBV7-9 combines with J gene TRBJ2-2, with D possibly being TRBD2 (6 bases). The CDR3 contains 15 residues. V was clipped by 3 bases and J by 2 bases, with 10 bases between them. Germline CDR1 SEHNR, CDR2 FQNEAQ (reference sequence). The CDR3 region is CASSFGGDNTGELFF. The CDR3 region has the DNA TGTGCCAGCAGCTTCGGCGGGGATAACACCGGGGAGCTGTTTTTT.

This clone was detected only a few times. This chain links TRBV9 with TRBJ2-7; 10 bases agree with TRBD1. This CDR3 contains 15 residues. J gave up 0 bases and V 4 bases, and 4 bases lay outside the gene matches. Looked up from germline, CDR1 is SGDLS and CDR2 is YYNGEE. The CDR3 region has the DNA TGTGCCAGCAGCAGGGGACAGGGGAGCTCCTACGAGCAGTACTTC. Amino acids: CASSRGQGSSYEQYF.

V usage is TRBV5-1 and J usage is TRBJ1-3; D uncertain. This CDR3 has 16 residues. The germline V gene has CDR1 SGHRS and CDR2 YFSETQ. V was pared by 4 bases and J by 0 bases, with 14 bases between. CDR3 bases: TGCGCCAGCAGCGCAGGATTGCCTTACTCTGGAAACACCATATATTTT. Translation: CASSAGLPYSGNTIYF.

The chain joins TRBV28 to TRBJ1-2; 7 positions agree with TRBD1. The CDR3 extends over 20 amino acids. Germline V gene lookup returns CDR1 MDHEN and CDR2 SYDVKM. J was trimmed by 4 bases and V by 6 bases; bases with no gene match: 26. The CDR3 coding sequence is TGTGCCAGCAGGATTGAACGTTGGGGAGGGGACAGAGAGACCTCCTATGGCTACACCTTC. It encodes CASRIERWGGDRETSYGYTF.

This rearrangement joins TRBV5-1 to TRBJ1-1, with D possibly matching TRBD1 (5 bases). Germline values: CDR1 SGHRS, CDR2 YFSETQ. The CDR3 runs to 15 residues. The ends were cut back, 1 base at V and 3 bases at J, with 13 bases in the middle. The CDR3 region is CASSLFPGSDTEAFF. The CDR3 nucleotides are TGCGCCAGCAGCTTGTTTCCAGGGTCCGACACTGAAGCTTTCTTT.

The chain carries TRBV29-1 and TRBJ1-2, with no clear D. CDR1 and CDR2 (germline): SQVTM, ANQGSEA. The CDR3 consists of 16 residues. V was shortened by 0 bases and J by 6 bases, with 20 bases between the two germline ends. As DNA, the CDR3 is TGCAGCGTTGAAGATGGTAGCAACCTATATGGGGATGGCTACACCTTC. Translation gives CSVEDGSNLYGDGYTF.

This clone was observed a few times. The chain recombines TRBV28 with TRBJ1-5, with D perhaps matching TRBD1 (5 bases). The V end was cut by 8 bases, the J end by 5 bases, with 16 bases between. The CDR3 covers 14 residues. Looked up from germline, CDR1 is MDHEN and CDR2 is SYDVKM. CDR3 loop: CASLESRDYQPQHF. The CDR3, as DNA: TGTGCCAGCCTCGAGTCAAGGGACTATCAGCCCCAGCATTTT.

This chain uses TRBV4-2 with TRBJ2-7, with D tentatively TRBD1 or TRBD2 (7 bases each). The CDR3 runs to 13 residues. CDR1 LGHNA and CDR2 YNFKEQ come from the germline V gene. The ends were cut back, 5 bases at V and 6 bases at J, with 14 bases in the middle. DNA of the CDR3: TGTGCCAGCAGCTTCGGCAGGGGGGGCGAGCAGTACTTC. This translates into CASSFGRGGEQYF.

The rearrangement uses TRBV5-1 and TRBJ1-4, with 7 bases that match TRBD1. Germline-derived CDR1 and CDR2 are SGHRS and YFSETQ. The CDR3 covers 15 residues. After removal of 4 bases from V and 6 bases from J, the junction contained 9 bases not matched to a gene. The CDR3 DNA reads as TGCGCCAGCAGCCCGCGACAGGGAGGGGATGAAAAACTGTTTTTT. This encodes CASSPRQGGDEKLFF.

Concerning this clone itself: The identical CDR3 is also encoded by other nucleotide sequences in the sample. The chain couples TRBV5-1 to TRBJ2-2; 14 bases match TRBD2. Per germline, CDR1 SGHRS and CDR2 YFSETQ. V shed 3 bases, J shed 6 bases, and the junction held 1 base outside the gene matches. This CDR3 is 15 amino acids long. This chain's CDR3 is CASSSGLAGAGELFF. Written as DNA, the CDR3 is TGCGCCAGCAGCTCGGGACTAGCGGGGGCCGGGGAGCTGTTTTTT.